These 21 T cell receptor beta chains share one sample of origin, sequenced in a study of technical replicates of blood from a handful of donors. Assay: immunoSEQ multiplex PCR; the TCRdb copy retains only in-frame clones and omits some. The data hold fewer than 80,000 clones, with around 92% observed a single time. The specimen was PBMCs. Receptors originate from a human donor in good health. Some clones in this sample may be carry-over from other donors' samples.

CDR3 region: CASSPSQGMGGYTF. CDR3 nucleotides: TGTGCCAGCTCACCGAGTCAGGGTATGGGAGGCTACACCTTC. The chain employs TRBV18 and TRBJ1-2; D perhaps matches TRBD1 (5 bases). The CDR3 is 14 amino acids. V was shortened by 3 bases and J by 8 bases, with 16 bases between the two germline ends. Germline V gene lookup returns CDR1 KGHSH and CDR2 LQKENI.

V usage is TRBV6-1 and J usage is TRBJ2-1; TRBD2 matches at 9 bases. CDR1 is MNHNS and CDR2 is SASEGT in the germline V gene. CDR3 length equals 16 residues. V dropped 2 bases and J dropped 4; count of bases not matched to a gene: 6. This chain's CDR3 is CASSEILAGLYNEQFF. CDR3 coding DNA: TGTGCCAGCAGTGAAATCCTAGCGGGATTATACAATGAGCAGTTCTTC.

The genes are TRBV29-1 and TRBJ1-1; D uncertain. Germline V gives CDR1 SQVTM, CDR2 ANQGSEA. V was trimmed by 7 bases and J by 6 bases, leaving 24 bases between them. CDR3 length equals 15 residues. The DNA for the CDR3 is TGCAGCGCTATTTACTCCGACACGGGGTTGGCTGAAGCTTTCTTT. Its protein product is CSAIYSDTGLAEAFF. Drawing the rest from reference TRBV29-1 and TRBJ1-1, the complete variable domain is SAVISQKPSRDICQRGTSLTIQCQVDSQVTMMFWYRQQPGQSLTLIATANQGSEATYESGFVIDKFPISRPNLTFSTLTVSNMSPEDSSIYLCSAIYSDTGLAEAFFGQGTRLTVV.

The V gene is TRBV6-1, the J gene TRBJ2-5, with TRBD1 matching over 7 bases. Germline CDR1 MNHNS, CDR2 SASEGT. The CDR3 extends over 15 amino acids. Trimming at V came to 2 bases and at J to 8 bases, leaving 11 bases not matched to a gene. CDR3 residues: CASSEFGQVLDTQYF. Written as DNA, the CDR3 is TGTGCCAGCAGTGAATTCGGACAGGTACTAGATACCCAGTACTTC.

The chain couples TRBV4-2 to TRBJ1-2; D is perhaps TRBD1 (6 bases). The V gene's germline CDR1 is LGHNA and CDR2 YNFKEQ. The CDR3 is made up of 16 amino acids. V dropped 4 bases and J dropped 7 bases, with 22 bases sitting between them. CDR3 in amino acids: CASSRGGGGPESGYTF. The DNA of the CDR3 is TGTGCCAGCAGCCGGGGTGGGGGCGGGCCGGAGAGTGGCTACACCTTC.

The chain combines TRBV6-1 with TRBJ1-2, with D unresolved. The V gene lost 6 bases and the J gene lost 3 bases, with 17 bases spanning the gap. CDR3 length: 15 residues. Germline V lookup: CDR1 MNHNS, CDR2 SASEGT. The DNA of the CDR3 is TGTGCCAGCAGAGTGATTAGAGGCAACCACTATGGCTACACCTTC. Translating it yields CASRVIRGNHYGYTF.

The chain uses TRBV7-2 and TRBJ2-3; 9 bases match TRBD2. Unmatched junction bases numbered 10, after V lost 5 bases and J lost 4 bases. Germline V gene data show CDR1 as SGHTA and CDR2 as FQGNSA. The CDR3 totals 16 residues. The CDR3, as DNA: TGTGCCAGCAGCATTAGCGGGAGAGGGAGGTCAGATACGCAGTATTTT. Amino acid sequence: CASSISGRGRSDTQYF.

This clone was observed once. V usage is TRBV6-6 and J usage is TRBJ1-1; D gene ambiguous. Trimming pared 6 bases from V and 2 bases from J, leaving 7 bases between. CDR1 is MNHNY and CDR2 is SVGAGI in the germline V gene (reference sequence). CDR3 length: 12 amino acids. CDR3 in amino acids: CASRSPNTEAFF. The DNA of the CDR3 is TGTGCCAGCAGAAGCCCAAACACTGAAGCTTTCTTT.

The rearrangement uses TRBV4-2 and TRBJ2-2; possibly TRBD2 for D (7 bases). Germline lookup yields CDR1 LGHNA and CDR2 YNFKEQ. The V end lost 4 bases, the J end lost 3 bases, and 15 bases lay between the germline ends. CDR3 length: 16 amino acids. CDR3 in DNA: TGTGCCAGCAGCCCGTGGGGGCTAGCGGACACCGGGGAGCTGTTTTTT. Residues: CASSPWGLADTGELFF.

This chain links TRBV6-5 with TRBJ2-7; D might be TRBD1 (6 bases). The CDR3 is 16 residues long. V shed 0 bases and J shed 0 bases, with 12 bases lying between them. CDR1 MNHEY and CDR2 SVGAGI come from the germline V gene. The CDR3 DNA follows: TGTGCCAGCAGTTACTCGACTTCAGGGGCCTCCTACGAGCAGTACTTC. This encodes CASSYSTSGASYEQYF.

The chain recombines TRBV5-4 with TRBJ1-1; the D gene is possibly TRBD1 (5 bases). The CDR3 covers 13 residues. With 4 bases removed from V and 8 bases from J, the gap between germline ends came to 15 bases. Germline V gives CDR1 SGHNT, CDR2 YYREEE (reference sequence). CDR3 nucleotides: TGTGCCAGCAGCCCCGGTTCCGACAGAGAAGCTTTCTTT. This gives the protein CASSPGSDREAFF.

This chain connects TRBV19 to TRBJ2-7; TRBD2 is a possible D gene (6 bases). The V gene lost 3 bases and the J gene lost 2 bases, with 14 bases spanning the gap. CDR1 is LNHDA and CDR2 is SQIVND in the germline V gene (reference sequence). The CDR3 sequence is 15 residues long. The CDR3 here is CASSMFPSAAYEQYF. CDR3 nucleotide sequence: TGTGCCAGTAGTATGTTCCCTAGCGCGGCCTACGAGCAGTACTTC.

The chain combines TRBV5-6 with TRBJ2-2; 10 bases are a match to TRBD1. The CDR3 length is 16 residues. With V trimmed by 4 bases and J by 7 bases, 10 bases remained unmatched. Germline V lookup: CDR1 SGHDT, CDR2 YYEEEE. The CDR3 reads CASSKPTGGLVGELFF. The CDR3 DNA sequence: TGTGCCAGCAGCAAGCCGACAGGGGGCCTGGTCGGGGAGCTGTTTTTT.

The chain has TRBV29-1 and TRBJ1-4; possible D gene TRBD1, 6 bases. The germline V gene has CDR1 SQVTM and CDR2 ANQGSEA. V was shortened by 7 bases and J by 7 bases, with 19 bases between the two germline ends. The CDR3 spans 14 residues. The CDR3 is CSAVDRQGGEKLFF. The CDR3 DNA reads TGCAGCGCTGTGGACAGACAAGGAGGTGAAAAACTGTTTTTT.

Here the CDR3 reads CASSIFAGGQETQYF. In DNA, the CDR3 is TGTGCCAGTAGTATTTTTGCGGGAGGCCAAGAGACCCAGTACTTC. This chain joins TRBV19 and TRBJ2-5; 8 bases align to TRBD2. CDR1 is LNHDA, CDR2 SQIVND, per germline (reference sequence). CDR3 length: 15 residues. V gave up 3 bases and J gave up 1 base; unmatched junction bases: 4.

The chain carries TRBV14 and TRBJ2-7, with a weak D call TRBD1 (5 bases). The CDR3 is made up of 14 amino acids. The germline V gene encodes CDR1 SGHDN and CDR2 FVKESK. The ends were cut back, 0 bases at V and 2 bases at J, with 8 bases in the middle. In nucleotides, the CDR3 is TGTGCCAGCAGCCAAGAAGTGGGGCCCTACGAGCAGTACTTC. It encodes CASSQEVGPYEQYF. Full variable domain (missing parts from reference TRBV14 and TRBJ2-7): EAGVTQFPSHSVIEKGQTVTLRCDPISGHDNLYWYRRVMGKEIKFLLHFVKESKQDESGMPNNRFLAERTGGTYSTLKVQPAELEDSGVYFCASSQEVGPYEQYFGPGTRLTVT.

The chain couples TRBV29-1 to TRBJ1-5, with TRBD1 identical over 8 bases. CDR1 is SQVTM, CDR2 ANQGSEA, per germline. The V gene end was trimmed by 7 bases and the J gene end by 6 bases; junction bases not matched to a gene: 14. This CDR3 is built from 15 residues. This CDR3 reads CSGDDRGLSSQPQHF. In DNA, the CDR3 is TGCAGCGGGGACGACAGGGGACTTTCCTCTCAGCCCCAGCATTTT. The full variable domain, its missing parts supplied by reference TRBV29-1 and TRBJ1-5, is SAVISQKPSRDICQRGTSLTIQCQVDSQVTMMFWYRQQPGQSLTLIATANQGSEATYESGFVIDKFPISRPNLTFSTLTVSNMSPEDSSIYLCSGDDRGLSSQPQHFGDGTRLSIL.

DNA for the CDR3: TGTGCCAGCAGTCCCCGGGACAACCGAGGGAGCTACACCTTC. It specifies CASSPRDNRGSYTF. The chain recombines TRBV27 with TRBJ1-2; tentative D call: TRBD1 (6 bases). Germline loops: CDR1 MNHEY, CDR2 SMNVEV (reference sequence). Between the trimmed V and J ends, which lost 5 bases and 9 bases, there was a span of 19 bases. The CDR3 totals 14 residues.

Here the CDR3 DNA reads TGTGCCAGCAGTAAGCCGACAGGGTTTGGCTACACCTTC. Translated, it gives CASSKPTGFGYTF. The chain combines TRBV6-1 with TRBJ1-2; TRBD1 aligns across 7 bases. In germline, CDR1 is MNHNS, CDR2 SASEGT. V trimming: 5 bases; J trimming: 7 bases; junction bases outside the gene matches: 7. The CDR3 spans 13 residues.

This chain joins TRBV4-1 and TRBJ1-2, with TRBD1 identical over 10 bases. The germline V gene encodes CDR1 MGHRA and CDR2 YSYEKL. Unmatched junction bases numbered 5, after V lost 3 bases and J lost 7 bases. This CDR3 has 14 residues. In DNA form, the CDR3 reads TGCGCCAGCAGCCAGGGGACAGGGGTTGGTGGCTACACCTTC. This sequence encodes CASSQGTGVGGYTF.

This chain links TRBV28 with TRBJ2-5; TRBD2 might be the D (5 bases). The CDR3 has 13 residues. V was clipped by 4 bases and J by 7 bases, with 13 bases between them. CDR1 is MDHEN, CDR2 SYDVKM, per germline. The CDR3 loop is CASSSGTMGTQYF. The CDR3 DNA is TGTGCCAGCAGTTCGGGAACGATGGGGACCCAGTACTTC.